Presented here are 22 T cell receptor beta chains from one specimen sequenced in a study of regulatory T cells in long-lasting Graves disease. Time point reported: newly diagnosed GD, antithyroid drugs for less than 3 months. PBMC RNA served as the TCR library source. Combining iRepertoire HTBI primers with Arm-PCR of CDR3 regions, the authors built TCR beta libraries. TCRdb passed the multiplex PCR reads through MiXCR, listing each CDR3 protein once. The profile shows about 610,000 distinct CDR3 sequences, about 16% of them singletons. This sample also appeared in a second study, on T cells in Graves' hyperthyroidism and ophthalmopathy.

Source: peripheral blood mononuclear cells (PBMCs), taken at new diagnosis, from a patient treated with antithyroid drugs. The receptors stem from a young man with Graves disease.

This clonotype was recorded many times. V is TRBV6-2 or TRBV6-3 and J is TRBJ2-1; D remains ambiguous. V was shortened by 6 bases and J by 0 bases, with 9 bases between the two germline ends. The CDR3 extends over 14 amino acids. CDR1 MNHEY and CDR2 SVGEGT come from the germline V gene. CDR3 loop: CASRGPSSYNEQFF. The CDR3 coding sequence is TGTGCCAGCAGAGGCCCGAGCTCCTACAATGAGCAGTTCTTC.

The chain couples TRBV7-9 to TRBJ1-2; 8 bases fit TRBD1. This CDR3 is 17 amino acids long. Germline CDR1 is SEHNR and CDR2 is FQNEAQ (reference sequence). V was clipped by 1 base and J by 6 bases; unmatched bases: 13. For the CDR3, the DNA is TGTGCCAGCAGCTTAGAAGGCGGGACAGGTTATTCGGATGGCTACACCTTC. It encodes CASSLEGGTGYSDGYTF.

In this sample, this clonotype turned up a few times. The chain employs TRBV30 and TRBJ1-2, with TRBD1 identical over 10 bases. Germline CDR1 reads GTSNPN; CDR2 reads SVGIG (reference sequence). The CDR3 covers 12 residues. The V and J ends lost 7 bases and 6 bases, in that order; junction bases with no gene match: 5. The CDR3 sequence: CAYTGQGNGYTF. The CDR3 DNA follows: TGTGCCTATACGGGACAGGGGAATGGCTACACCTTC.

The genes are TRBV7-3 and TRBJ2-1; the match to TRBD2 covers 14 bases. The V gene's germline CDR1 is SGHTA and CDR2 FQGTGA. The V gene end was trimmed by 2 bases and the J gene end by 15 bases; junction bases not matched to a gene: 9. The CDR3 length is 15 residues. The CDR3 sequence is CASSLVGTSGSSLFF. DNA for the CDR3: TGTGCCAGCAGCTTAGTTGGGACTAGCGGGAGTAGTCTGTTCTTC.

This clonotype has a count of ten or more. The chain has TRBV7-3 and TRBJ2-1; D unresolved. Between the trimmed V and J ends, which lost 0 bases and 5 bases, there was a span of 5 bases. CDR1 is SGHTA, CDR2 FQGTGA, per germline. The CDR3 is 13 residues long. The CDR3 loop is CASSLTVDNEQFF. The CDR3 DNA reads TGTGCCAGCAGCTTAACCGTTGACAATGAGCAGTTCTTC.

The V and J genes are TRBV6-2 or TRBV6-3 and TRBJ2-7; 10 nucleotides agree with TRBD1. This CDR3 comprises 16 residues. Germline values: CDR1 MNHEY, CDR2 SVGEGT. The junction had 13 bases not matched to a gene; V was cut back by 6 bases and J by 5 bases. CDR3 DNA: TGTGCCAGCAGCCTCCCCAGGGACAGGGGTTCCAACGAGCAGTACTTC. Translation: CASSLPRDRGSNEQYF.

This clonotype has a handful of counts. A read error may explain this, as a much larger clone is one base away. The V and J genes are TRBV7-8 and TRBJ1-1; 7 bases are a match to TRBD1. In germline, CDR1 is SGHVS, CDR2 FQNEAQ. The CDR3 runs to 14 residues. The chain's CDR3 is CASKGGRVNTEALF. CDR3 coding DNA: TGTGCCAGCAAAGGGGGCAGGGTGAACACTGAAGCTCTCTTT.

This clonotype has a handful of counts. The chain joins TRBV7-9 to TRBJ1-2; possible D gene TRBD1, 5 bases. The germline V and J ends were trimmed by 5 bases and 6 bases, with 13 bases remaining between them. The CDR3 is made up of 13 amino acids. Germline V gives CDR1 SEHNR, CDR2 FQNEAQ (reference sequence). Written as DNA, the CDR3 is TGTGCCAGCAGCGTGGGGGGTAGGAATGGCTACACCTTC. This codes for CASSVGGRNGYTF.

The chain joins TRBV11-2 to TRBJ2-7; D may match TRBD1 or TRBD2 (5 bases each). V lost 1 base, J lost 6 bases, and 7 bases lay in between. The CDR3 sequence is 12 residues long. Germline CDR1 is SGHAT and CDR2 is FQNNGV. This chain's CDR3 is CASSLGGTEQYF. The CDR3 nucleotides are TGTGCCAGCAGCTTAGGGGGGACCGAGCAGTACTTC.

This clonotype was observed a handful of times. The chain links TRBV5-1 to TRBJ2-7; 13 bases match TRBD2. Germline V gene data show CDR1 as SGHRS and CDR2 as YFSETQ. This CDR3 has 19 amino acids. The ends lost 4 bases at V and 2 bases at J; junction bases unmatched: 15. This chain's CDR3 is CASSTTWTSGRFGTYEQYF. CDR3 nucleotide sequence: TGCGCCAGCAGCACGACGTGGACTAGCGGGAGATTTGGCACCTACGAGCAGTACTTC.

This clonotype was seen at least ten times. This chain links TRBV15 with TRBJ1-1, with D unresolved. The CDR3 sequence is 12 residues long. V lost 8 bases, J lost 4 bases, and 11 bases lay in between. Per germline, CDR1 LNHNV and CDR2 YYDKDF (reference sequence). The CDR3: CATALFGTEAFF. CDR3 DNA sequence: TGTGCCACCGCCCTCTTCGGCACTGAAGCTTTCTTT.

This clonotype has only a few counts. In DNA, the CDR3 is TGTGCCAGTAGTATCTACAGCGGGGATGAGCAGTTCTTC. Translating it yields CASSIYSGDEQFF. This chain joins TRBV19 and TRBJ2-1; 7 bases agree with TRBD2. From germline, CDR1 is LNHDA and CDR2 SQIVND (reference sequence). The CDR3 extends over 13 amino acids. V lost 3 bases to trimming and J lost 8 bases; unmatched junction nucleotides: 4.

This clonotype has just a few counts. The CDR3 sequence is CASTERGGPGNQPQHF. The CDR3, as DNA: TGTGCCAGCACTGAACGGGGGGGGCCCGGCAATCAGCCCCAGCATTTT. The rearrangement links TRBV27 to TRBJ1-5; a weak D match, TRBD1 (6 bases). V lost 7 bases to trimming and J lost 2 bases, with 18 bases between them. Germline loops: CDR1 MNHEY, CDR2 SMNVEV (reference sequence). This CDR3 has 16 residues.

This clonotype was seen repeatedly, ten times or more. The chain links TRBV11-2 to TRBJ2-7, with 10 bases that match TRBD1. The CDR3 sequence is 14 residues long. V shed 3 bases, J shed 7 bases, and the junction held 6 bases outside the gene matches. Germline V lookup: CDR1 SGHAT, CDR2 FQNNGV. CDR3 nucleotide sequence: TGTGCCAGCAGCTTGGGACAGGGGATGGGTGAGCAGTACTTC. Its translation is CASSLGQGMGEQYF.

There are many counts of this clonotype. This rearrangement joins TRBV7-3 to TRBJ2-3, with D possibly TRBD2 on 7 matching bases. Germline V CDR1 and CDR2: SGHTA, FQGTGA. This CDR3 region has 16 residues. With 4 bases removed from V and 5 bases from J, the gap between germline ends came to 19 bases. The CDR3 DNA follows: TGTGCCAGCAGCTCATCCAGGGAGGGGACAAGAGATACGCAGTATTTT. This sequence encodes CASSSSREGTRDTQYF.

The chain joins TRBV19 to TRBJ1-1; perhaps TRBD1 as D (6 bases). CDR3 length: 16 amino acids. Germline loops: CDR1 LNHDA, CDR2 SQIVND (reference sequence). The V and J ends lost 3 bases and 7 bases respectively, with 21 bases between them. The CDR3 coding sequence is TGTGCCAGTAGTATGTTGGGGGCGCAAGGTATTGTTGAAGCTTTCTTT. Translated, it gives CASSMLGAQGIVEAFF.

This clonotype came up a few times. This chain joins TRBV12-3 or TRBV12-4 and TRBJ2-2; 8 nucleotides match TRBD1. This CDR3 contains 16 residues. J gave up 4 bases and V 5 bases, and 9 bases lay outside the gene matches. The CDR3: CASSAADRGGTGELFF. The CDR3 DNA reads as TGTGCCAGCAGTGCCGCTGACAGGGGCGGCACCGGGGAGCTGTTTTTT.

The chain has TRBV20-1 and TRBJ2-7; 8 positions agree with TRBD2. This CDR3 contains 14 residues. Germline V gives CDR1 DFQATT, CDR2 SNEGSKA (reference sequence). V shed 3 bases, J shed 5 bases, and the junction held 9 bases outside the gene matches. The CDR3 region is CSASGRGAPNEQYF. CDR3 in DNA: TGCAGTGCTAGCGGGAGGGGCGCCCCGAACGAGCAGTACTTC.

V is TRBV5-4 and J is TRBJ2-3; TRBD2 is a possible D gene (6 bases). This CDR3 has 14 amino acids. V was pared by 4 bases and J by 1 base, with 10 bases between. Looked up from germline, CDR1 is SGHNT and CDR2 is YYREEE (reference sequence). CDR3 nucleotide sequence: TGTGCCAGCAGCATGACTAGGGGCACAGATACGCAGTATTTT. It is translated as CASSMTRGTDTQYF.

This clonotype was seen ten or more times. V and J are TRBV18 and TRBJ1-5; 8 nucleotides align to TRBD1. This CDR3 spans 15 amino acids. Germline CDR1 and CDR2: KGHSH and LQKENI. Trimming cost V 3 bases and J 4 bases; bases outside gene matches: 5. CDR3 amino acids: CASSPDRGPNQPQHF. In DNA form, the CDR3 reads TGTGCCAGCTCACCCGACAGGGGACCAAATCAGCCCCAGCATTTT.

The chain joins TRBV9 to TRBJ1-2; TRBD1 agrees at 12 bases. This CDR3 region has 14 residues. Germline CDR1 SGDLS, CDR2 YYNGEE. Trimming took 4 bases from V and 8 from J; bases not matched to a gene: 6. CDR3 region: CASSSEGTGGGYTF. In DNA form, the CDR3 reads TGTGCCAGCAGCTCCGAAGGGACAGGGGGCGGCTACACCTTC. Based on the CDR3 plus reference TRBV9 and TRBJ1-2, the full variable domain is DSGVTQTPKHLITATGQRVTLRCSPRSGDLSVYWYQQSLDQGLQFLIQYYNGEERAKGNILERFSAQQFPDLHSELNLSSLELGDSALYFCASSSEGTGGGYTFGSGTRLTVV.

This clonotype was seen many times. The rearrangement joins TRBV2 to TRBJ1-2, with D uncertain. Trimming removed 6 bases from V and 8 bases from J, with 16 bases in between. From germline, CDR1 is SNHLY and CDR2 FYNNEI. The CDR3 contains 13 residues. Here the CDR3 reads CASSLKTARGYTF. For the CDR3, the DNA is TGTGCCAGCAGCCTCAAAACCGCGCGGGGCTACACCTTC.